This T cell receptor beta chain was recorded in a study of T cell repertoires in cytomegalovirus infection. Findings and caveats of the study: HLA-C-restricted, CMV-specific TCR beta clonotypes were dominant ex vivo.

In TCRdb, the reads were re-called with MiXCR into one record per CDR3 protein. This sample has about 340,000 distinct CDR3 sequences, with about 27% found just once. Comments on this clonotype: The antigen is undetermined.

From germline, CDR1 is LGHDT and CDR2 YNNKEL (reference sequence). The CDR3 totals 15 residues. V gave up 1 base and J gave up 6 bases; unmatched junction bases: 5. This rearrangement joins TRBV3-1 to TRBJ2-3; 9 nucleotides line up with TRBD2. The TCR sequence derives from a human donor in good health (CMV status not recorded). Some clones in this sample may be carry-over from other donors' samples. Material: cultured PBMCs, obtained from culture after CMV antigen stimulation. CDR3 in DNA: TGTGCCAGCAGCCAAGGTGGCGGGGGGGCGGATACGCAGTATTTT. The encoded protein is CASSQGGGGADTQYF.